Listed below are T cell receptor beta chains from one sample, sequenced in a study of regulatory T cells in long-lasting Graves disease. TCRdb passed the multiplex PCR reads through MiXCR, listing each CDR3 protein once. The sample carries hundreds of thousands of distinct CDR3 sequences, about 17% recorded once. This sample was also put to use in a study of T cells in Graves' hyperthyroidism and ophthalmopathy.

Sequenced here: peripheral blood mononuclear cells (PBMCs), sampled at new diagnosis, from a patient treated with antithyroid drugs. Receptors originate from a woman aged 25-40 years with Graves disease. CDR3s include the opening cysteine and the closing phenylalanine or tryptophan. The D gene is left open where the match is weak. A row's size may be missing; if present it is once, few, many or a size class.

abundance | j_gene | d_gene | v_gene | CDR3nt | CDR3aa
many | TRBJ2-1 | - | TRBV28 | TGTGCCAGCAGTTCAAAAATGGAGCAGTTCTTC | CASSSKMEQFF
many | TRBJ1-2 | - | TRBV7-9 | TGTGCCAGCAGCCCTGGCAGTAACTATGGCTACACCTTC | CASSPGSNYGYTF
many | TRBJ2-5 | - | TRBV2 | TGTGCCAGCAGTGATCGACATGAAGAGACCCAGTACTTC | CASSDRHEETQYF
many | TRBJ1-5 | - | TRBV6-1 | TGTGCCAGCAGTGAAAGGATGGGACACCTCCCTAGCAATCAGCCCCAGCATTTT | CASSERMGHLPSNQPQHF
few | TRBJ2-7 | TRBD2 | TRBV19 | TGTGCCAGTAGTATCTTCGGGACTAGCGGTATCTACGAGCAGTACTTC | CASSIFGTSGIYEQYF
many | TRBJ2-7 | TRBD1 | TRBV12-3/TRBV12-4 | TGTGCCAGCAGTTTAGAGGACGGGACAGGTATTGTCTACGAGCAGTACTTC | CASSLEDGTGIVYEQYF
many | TRBJ1-2 | - | TRBV7-9 | TGTGCCAGCAGCTTGTTCCCCACAGGTGGCTATGGCTACACCTTC | CASSLFPTGGYGYTF
few | TRBJ1-5 | - | TRBV14 | TGTGCCAGCAGCCAAGACAGGGCTAGCAATCAGCCCCAGCATTTT | CASSQDRASNQPQHF
many | TRBJ2-5 | TRBD2 | TRBV5-6 | TGTGCCAGCAGCTTCAGGGACGGACTAGCGGAGACCCAGTACTTC | CASSFRDGLAETQYF
many | TRBJ2-1 | - | TRBV15 | TGTGCCACCAGCCCTGACAGGAGCTCCTACAATGAGCAGTTCTTC | CATSPDRSSYNEQFF
few | TRBJ2-7 | - | TRBV7-2 | TGTGCCAGCAGCTTAAGGACGGCCGACCCCTACGAGCAGTACTTC | CASSLRTADPYEQYF
many | TRBJ2-7 | - | TRBV20-1 | TGCAGTGGCCGGGGAGGCTACGAGCAGTACTTC | CSGRGGYEQYF
- | TRBJ1-5 | TRBD1 | TRBV5-6 | TGTGCCAGCAGCATTGCAGGGGGCCAGAGCAATCAGCCCCAGCATTTT | CASSIAGGQSNQPQHF
many | TRBJ2-3 | - | TRBV28 | TGTGCCAGCAGTTCCAAGCCACACAGGGAGCAATACACAGATACGCAGTATTTT | CASSSKPHREQYTDTQYF
few | TRBJ1-1 | - | TRBV20-1 | TGCAGTAAGGAGGTTGGGGGAGAGGGCACTGAAGCTTTCTTT | CSKEVGGEGTEAFF
few | TRBJ1-1 | TRBD1 | TRBV24-1 | TGTGCCACCAGTGGGAGGGGGCTAGGAACTGAAGCTTTCTTT | CATSGRGLGTEAFF
- | TRBJ1-5 | TRBD1 | TRBV20-1 | TGCAGTGCTAGAGATTGGTTACTAGCCAGGGGGCAGCCCCAGCATTTT | CSARDWLLARGQPQHF
many | TRBJ2-7 | TRBD2 | TRBV20-1 | TGCAGTGCTCCCGGGACTAGCGGCACCTACGAGCAGTACTTC | CSAPGTSGTYEQYF
- | TRBJ2-2 | - | TRBV29-1 | TGCAGCGCCGCTATAGGGCGGGACGGCGGGGAGCTGTTTTTT | CSAAIGRDGGELFF
- | TRBJ1-2 | - | TRBV29-1 | TGCAGCGTTCCTACGGGGGGACTGCATGGCTACACCTTC | CSVPTGGLHGYTF